The rows below give T cell receptor beta chains drawn from one sample of a study of beta chain features in type 1 diabetes. Method: immunoSEQ multiplex PCR; TCRdb's copy keeps in-frame clones and lacks some. The sample gives about 360,000 clones, around an eighth of which show up once; more than 0.015% is in the top ten. Material for sequencing was naive CD4+ T cells from blood. These TCRs come from a man aged 18 to 30 in good health. Both conserved end residues are part of each CDR3. A D gene is named only where the DNA matches it firmly. A row's size may be missing; if present it is once, few, many or a size class.

D: TRBD1
size: few
V: TRBV5-4
J: TRBJ2-7
DNA: TGTGCCAGCAGCCAAAAGGACAGGGGATTCGGCGAGCAGTACTTC
CDR3: CASSQKDRGFGEQYF

D: TRBD1
size: NA
V: TRBV28
J: TRBJ2-7
DNA: TGTGCCAGCAGTTCAGGGGGCTTCTACGAGCAGTACTTC
CDR3: CASSSGGFYEQYF

D: TRBD2
size: many
V: TRBV29-1
J: TRBJ2-5
DNA: TGCAGCGTTGGCCAGACTAGCGCCCCAACGACCCAGTACTTC
CDR3: CSVGQTSAPTTQYF

D: NA
size: few
V: TRBV29-1
J: TRBJ1-3
DNA: TGCAGCGTTGACAGGGGCGGAAACACCATATATTTT
CDR3: CSVDRGGNTIYF

D: NA
size: few
V: TRBV11-1
J: TRBJ1-6
DNA: TGTGCCAGCAGCTTAGCCGACAGGCAACAAGTGAATTCACCCCTCCACTTT
CDR3: CASSLADRQQVNSPLHF

D: TRBD2
size: NA
V: TRBV9
J: TRBJ2-1
DNA: TGTGCCAGCAGCGTAAGGGACTACCTCTCCAATGAGCAGTTCTTC
CDR3: CASSVRDYLSNEQFF

D: TRBD1
size: few
V: TRBV10-3
J: TRBJ1-2
DNA: TGTGCCATCAGCCAGGGGGTGGAGTATGGCTACACCTTC
CDR3: CAISQGVEYGYTF

D: TRBD2
size: NA
V: TRBV11-1
J: TRBJ2-5
DNA: TGTGCCAGCAGCCCTCGCCTAGCGGGAGGTGAGACCCAGTACTTC
CDR3: CASSPRLAGGETQYF

D: NA
size: few
V: TRBV30
J: TRBJ1-2
DNA: TGTGCCTGGAGTGTATGGGCCTATGGCTACACCTTC
CDR3: CAWSVWAYGYTF

D: TRBD1
size: once
V: TRBV7-9
J: TRBJ2-1
DNA: TGTGCCAGCAGCTTAGATGCCAGGGGGCATGAGCAGTTCTTC
CDR3: CASSLDARGHEQFF

D: NA
size: few
V: TRBV7-2
J: TRBJ1-2
DNA: TGTGCGGTCCAGCTAGGCGCGCGGCTAAGGGAGGGCTATGGCTACACCTTC
CDR3: CAVQLGARLREGYGYTF

D: NA
size: NA
V: TRBV7-9
J: TRBJ2-7
DNA: TGTGCCAGCAGCGTCGACAGGAGCGAGCAGTACTTC
CDR3: CASSVDRSEQYF

D: NA
size: NA
V: TRBV5-1
J: TRBJ1-3
DNA: TGCGCCAGCAGCCCTCTTCTGGGGGCGGCTAGTGGAAACACCATATATTTT
CDR3: CASSPLLGAASGNTIYF

D: NA
size: many
V: TRBV14
J: TRBJ2-1
DNA: TGTGCCAGCAGCCAAGTATTCAGCAATGAGCAGTTCTTC
CDR3: CASSQVFSNEQFF

D: NA
size: few
V: TRBV25-1
J: TRBJ1-2
DNA: TGTGCCAGCAGTGAAGGGGAGGCCTTCTATGGCTACACCTTC
CDR3: CASSEGEAFYGYTF

D: NA
size: few
V: TRBV29-1
J: TRBJ2-6
DNA: TGCAGCGTTGTGCGACAGTACTCTGGGGCCAACGTCCTGACTTTC
CDR3: CSVVRQYSGANVLTF

D: NA
size: NA
V: TRBV30
J: TRBJ2-3
DNA: TGTGCCTGGAGTTCGGGCGGGGGCACAGATACGCAGTATTTT
CDR3: CAWSSGGGTDTQYF

D: NA
size: NA
V: TRBV28
J: TRBJ1-2
DNA: TGTGCCAGCAGTGTAAACAGGGCCGCGACGTACTATGGCTACACCTTC
CDR3: CASSVNRAATYYGYTF

D: TRBD1
size: few
V: TRBV18
J: TRBJ2-7
DNA: TGTGCCAGCTCACCACCCCCAGGGGGTTCCGAGCAGTACTTC
CDR3: CASSPPPGGSEQYF

D: TRBD1
size: few
V: TRBV7-9
J: TRBJ2-1
DNA: TGTGCCAGCAGGGACAGGAGCTCCTACAATGAGCAGTTCTTC
CDR3: CASRDRSSYNEQFF

D: NA
size: few
V: TRBV28
J: TRBJ2-7
DNA: TGTGCCAGCAGCTTATCATCTGTGGTTAGAAACGAGCAGTACTTC
CDR3: CASSLSSVVRNEQYF

D: NA
size: NA
V: TRBV7-9
J: TRBJ2-2
DNA: TGTGCCAGCAGCTTAGCGCGGGAAAGGCTGTTTTTT
CDR3: CASSLARERLFF

D: NA
size: once
V: TRBV20-1
J: TRBJ1-1
DNA: TGCAGTGCCCGCTCGGACACTGAAGCTTTCTTT
CDR3: CSARSDTEAFF

D: NA
size: NA
V: TRBV6-5
J: TRBJ2-7
DNA: TGTGCCAGCAGTGAGACACAGGGTAGTGAGCAGTACTTC
CDR3: CASSETQGSEQYF

D: TRBD1
size: few
V: TRBV4-3
J: TRBJ2-2
DNA: TGCGCCAGCAGCCGGGGGACAGGGGGCAACACCGGGGAGCTGTTTTTT
CDR3: CASSRGTGGNTGELFF

D: TRBD2
size: NA
V: TRBV28
J: TRBJ2-7
DNA: TGTGCCAGCAGCAGGGGACTAGCGGGAACAAAACAGTACTTC
CDR3: CASSRGLAGTKQYF

D: NA
size: few
V: TRBV2
J: TRBJ2-6
DNA: TGTGCCAGCAGTTGGGCAGGGGTGAGCGGGGCCAACGTCCTGACTTTC
CDR3: CASSWAGVSGANVLTF

D: TRBD1
size: NA
V: TRBV10-3
J: TRBJ1-2
DNA: TGTGCCACCCGGGACAGGGAGAACTATGGCTACACCTTC
CDR3: CATRDRENYGYTF

D: NA
size: NA
V: TRBV19
J: TRBJ1-2
DNA: TGTGCCAGTAGTATAGAAGCGGGTAACTATGGCTACACCTTC
CDR3: CASSIEAGNYGYTF

D: NA
size: NA
V: TRBV28
J: TRBJ2-1
DNA: TGTGCCAGCAGTTCCGGACAGTGGAGCGACAATGAGCAGTTCTTC
CDR3: CASSSGQWSDNEQFF

D: TRBD2
size: NA
V: TRBV5-6
J: TRBJ2-3
DNA: TGTGCCAGCAGCTCAAAGACTAGCGGAGATACGCAGTATTTT
CDR3: CASSSKTSGDTQYF

D: TRBD1
size: few
V: TRBV19
J: TRBJ2-1
DNA: TGTGCCAGCGGGGACAGCTCCTACAATGAGCAGTTCTTC
CDR3: CASGDSSYNEQFF

D: TRBD1
size: NA
V: TRBV28
J: TRBJ2-7
DNA: TGTGCCAGCAGTTCCCCCGGACAGGGCGACTACGAGCAGTACTTC
CDR3: CASSSPGQGDYEQYF

D: NA
size: few
V: TRBV12-5
J: TRBJ2-7
DNA: TGTGCTAGTGGTACCGGGACTGCGACCAACGAGCAGTACTTC
CDR3: CASGTGTATNEQYF

D: NA
size: few
V: TRBV9
J: TRBJ2-7
DNA: TGTGCCAGCAGCCCAGGGGAGGGAGTCTCCTACGAGCAGTACTTC
CDR3: CASSPGEGVSYEQYF

D: NA
size: NA
V: TRBV7-2
J: TRBJ2-3
DNA: TGTGCCAGCAGCTTAGAGCGCGGGCCGGCCACAGATACGCAGTATTTT
CDR3: CASSLERGPATDTQYF

D: TRBD1
size: few
V: TRBV4-1
J: TRBJ2-7
DNA: TGCGCCAGCAGCCCCACCGGGACAGGTTACGAGCAGTACTTC
CDR3: CASSPTGTGYEQYF

D: NA
size: NA
V: TRBV5-1
J: TRBJ1-4
DNA: TGCGCCAGCAGCCATCGTGCGGGGGCGAGGGACGGTGAAAAACTGTTTTTT
CDR3: CASSHRAGARDGEKLFF

D: NA
size: NA
V: TRBV7-9
J: TRBJ2-7
DNA: TGTGCCAGCAGCTCCCAGCAGGGGGGCCACGAGCAGTACTTC
CDR3: CASSSQQGGHEQYF

D: TRBD1
size: NA
V: TRBV18
J: TRBJ1-1
DNA: TGTGCCAGCTCCATCCGGGACAGGGGGAACACTGAAGCTTTCTTT
CDR3: CASSIRDRGNTEAFF

D: TRBD1
size: NA
V: TRBV18
J: TRBJ2-1
DNA: TGTGCCAGCTCCCCGGGACAGGGGTCCTACAATGAGCAGTTCTTC
CDR3: CASSPGQGSYNEQFF

D: TRBD2
size: few
V: TRBV7-3
J: TRBJ2-1
DNA: TGTGCCAGCAGCTTATTCGCTAGCGGCAATGAGCAGTTCTTC
CDR3: CASSLFASGNEQFF

D: NA
size: NA
V: TRBV18
J: TRBJ1-2
DNA: TGTGCCAGCTCACCCGGGACAAGAGTTAACTATGGCTACACCTTC
CDR3: CASSPGTRVNYGYTF

D: TRBD1
size: few
V: TRBV11-2
J: TRBJ2-4
DNA: TGTGCCAGCAGCTGGACAGGGGGCGGTCGGGCCAAAAACATTCAGTACTTC
CDR3: CASSWTGGGRAKNIQYF

D: TRBD1
size: few
V: TRBV5-1
J: TRBJ1-2
DNA: TGCGCCAGCAGCGCGGGACAGGGGGCAGATGGCTACACCTTC
CDR3: CASSAGQGADGYTF

D: TRBD1
size: NA
V: TRBV9
J: TRBJ1-1
DNA: TGTGCCAGCAGCGAACAGGGGCGGCTGGACACTGAAGCTTTCTTT
CDR3: CASSEQGRLDTEAFF

D: TRBD2
size: few
V: TRBV11-2
J: TRBJ2-1
DNA: TGTGCCAGCAGCTCCCTTAGCGGGAGTTACAATGAGCAGTTCTTC
CDR3: CASSSLSGSYNEQFF

D: TRBD1
size: NA
V: TRBV5-1
J: TRBJ2-6
DNA: TGCGCCAGCAGTTATTCATCCGGGACAGGGAGTTCTGGGGCCAACGTCCTGACTTTC
CDR3: CASSYSSGTGSSGANVLTF

D: TRBD2
size: NA
V: TRBV28
J: TRBJ2-3
DNA: TGTGCCAGCAGTTTTGCTAGCGGGGGCACAGATACGCAGTATTTT
CDR3: CASSFASGGTDTQYF

D: TRBD1
size: few
V: TRBV7-2
J: TRBJ1-6
DNA: TGTGCCAGCAGCTTAGAGCCCGGGACAGGGGGCTTTAATTCACCCCTCCACTTT
CDR3: CASSLEPGTGGFNSPLHF

D: TRBD2
size: NA
V: TRBV7-3
J: TRBJ2-1
DNA: TGTGCCAGCAGCCCCGGGACTATCAATGAGCAGTTCTTC
CDR3: CASSPGTINEQFF

D: NA
size: few
V: TRBV4-3
J: TRBJ2-1
DNA: TGCGCCAGCAGCCCACGTGAGACAGCAAACAATGAGCAGTTCTTC
CDR3: CASSPRETANNEQFF

D: NA
size: NA
V: TRBV11-2
J: TRBJ2-1
DNA: TGTGCCAGCAGCTTGCTCGGGATCAATGAGCAGTTCTTC
CDR3: CASSLLGINEQFF

D: NA
size: few
V: TRBV5-6
J: TRBJ2-7
DNA: TGTGCCAGCAGCTCACAGGGTTACTCCTACGAGCAGTACTTC
CDR3: CASSSQGYSYEQYF

D: NA
size: few
V: TRBV2
J: TRBJ1-1
DNA: TGTGCCAGCCGGACACTTGAAGCTTTCTTT
CDR3: CASRTLEAFF